This T cell receptor (beta chain) is drawn from a study of blood T cell repertoires in COVID-19. Study-level information: The analysed material was cDNA or gDNA that came from T cells, B-cell-depleted T cells, or PBMCs.

The table came from immunoSEQ multiplex PCR; TCRdb's copy has only in-frame clones and leaves some out. Among around 450,000 clones listed, roughly 91% were seen once. Germline lookup yields CDR1 MGHRA and CDR2 YSYEKL. The CDR3 covers 15 residues. Trimming removed 4 bases from V and 2 bases from J, with 12 bases in between. All enrollees were roughly 18 to 100 years old and from some 24 US areas. Participant reports of clinical history set cohort assignment. Cohort 3 donors counted as recovered after two negative PCRs, clearance, or resolved symptoms. This chain connects TRBV4-1 to TRBJ1-5; a weak D match, TRBD1 (6 bases). Sequenced: PBMCs or T cells enriched from blood (not recorded which). The TCR comes from a man aged 18 to 29 who had recovered from COVID-19. DNA of the CDR3: TGCGCCAGCAGCCCGGGGAAGGGGGGCAATCAGCCCCAGCATTTT. Residues: CASSPGKGGNQPQHF.